This entry features one T cell receptor (beta chain) sequence. cDNA serving as the sequencing template came from extracted, reverse transcribed RNA. The data were produced by immunoSEQ multiplex PCR, yet TCRdb's version contains in-frame clones alone and is incomplete. This sample yields some 190,000 clones, of which around 65% are seen a single time; 1.2% belongs to the top ten. This entry is derived from a study of CD8+ T cells in alopecia areata. On the study more broadly: Twice daily, treated patients received 5 to 10 mg of oral tofacitinib.

CDR3 length: 15 residues. Germline V gene sequence: CDR1 GTSNPN, CDR2 SVGIG (reference sequence). Deletions cut 1 base from V and 1 base from J, with 13 bases between. Described treatment: oral pan-JAK inhibitor, 5-10 mg twice daily. Peripheral blood samples and lesional scalp punch biopsies were obtained from alopecia areata patients. The sequence was obtained from a human donor with alopecia areata. The input for sequencing was CD4+ T cells sorted from blood, taken around week 42, from a patient treated with tofacitinib. The chain combines TRBV30 with TRBJ1-1; D may be TRBD1 (5 bases). The CDR3 bases are TGTGCCTGGAGTGGTACAAGTGGACAGAACACTGAAGCTTTCTTT. As protein: CAWSGTSGQNTEAFF.